The 28 T cell receptor beta chains reported below all come from one sample, sequenced in a study of T-cell reconstitution after alpha-beta-depleted transplantation in children. Unique molecular identifiers were incorporated into the prepared TCRbeta library. TCRdb independently ran MiXCR on the PCR reads; one entry per CDR3 protein. The sample has 670,000 or so distinct CDR3 sequences; roughly 14% are singletons. Sequences were derived from PBMCs, sampled before TCRalphabeta/CD19-depleted stem cell transplant. The receptors here all came from a girl aged 2-10 years with congenital amegakaryocytic thrombocytopenia, due to receive a stem cell transplant.

This clonotype was observed many times. The chain carries TRBV12-3 or TRBV12-4 and TRBJ2-3; the match to TRBD2 covers 8 bases. The trim removed 6 bases at V and 3 bases at J, leaving 5 bases unmatched. This CDR3 comprises 14 residues. The CDR3 sequence: CASSRGGRTDTQYF. The CDR3 bases are TGTGCCAGCAGCCGAGGCGGGAGGACAGATACGCAGTATTTT.

At least ten counts were recorded for this clonotype. The CDR3 DNA sequence: TGCGTTCCGTCGGGCGGGGAGCTGTTTTTT. It codes for CVPSGGELFF. The rearrangement joins TRBV5-1 to TRBJ2-2; no definite D call. The CDR3 runs to 10 residues. Germline CDR1 reads SGHRS; CDR2 reads YFSETQ.

The rearrangement joins TRBV2 to TRBJ2-3, with a tentative D call TRBD2 (5 bases). Per the germline V gene, CDR1 is SNHLY and CDR2 is FYNNEI. V was shortened by 6 bases and J by 3 bases, with 25 bases between the two germline ends. The CDR3 loop spans 18 amino acids. CDR3 nucleotides: TGTGCCAGCAGAAGAGCCCGCCGTGGAGGAGTTCATACAGATACGCAGTATTTT. Residues: CASRRARRGGVHTDTQYF.

The genes are TRBV7-3 and TRBJ2-5, with TRBD2 matching 11 bases. This CDR3 has 16 residues. Germline V gives CDR1 SGHTA, CDR2 FQGTGA. V gave up 5 bases and J gave up 5 bases; unmatched junction bases: 10. The CDR3 DNA reads TGTGCCAGCAGCCATCATAGCGGGAGGGCCGGGGAGACCCAGTACTTC. Its protein product is CASSHHSGRAGETQYF.

This clonotype appeared many times. The chain has TRBV20-1 and TRBJ2-1; 13 nucleotides align to TRBD2. CDR3 length equals 16 residues. Losses at the gene ends were 3 bases for V and 6 bases for J; bases not matched to a gene: 8. CDR1 and CDR2 from the germline V gene are DFQATT and SNEGSKA (reference sequence). The CDR3 bases are TGCAGTGCTAGCCGAGGGTGGACTAGCGGGAGCAATGAGCAGTTCTTC. Protein: CSASRGWTSGSNEQFF.

This clonotype appeared many times. The chain combines TRBV5-1 with TRBJ2-1, with 10 positions matching TRBD2. V was pared by 6 bases and J by 6 bases, with 0 bases of the junction left unmatched. Germline CDR1 is SGHRS and CDR2 is YFSETQ. The CDR3 covers 12 residues. This chain's CDR3 is CASTSGSNEQFF. The DNA of the CDR3 is TGCGCCAGCACTAGCGGGAGCAATGAGCAGTTCTTC.

The sample holds a few counts of this clonotype. The chain joins TRBV5-1 to TRBJ2-2; the D is unclear. Trimming left V 0 bases short and J 1 base short, with 10 bases between. The CDR3 runs to 16 residues. The germline V gene encodes CDR1 SGHRS and CDR2 YFSETQ. The CDR3 coding sequence is TGCGCCAGCAGCTTGGCGGCGGTTGAGAACACCGGGGAGCTGTTTTTT. Protein product: CASSLAAVENTGELFF. Looking up the rest from reference TRBV5-1 and TRBJ2-2 gives the full variable domain: KAGVTQTPRYLIKTRGQQVTLSCSPISGHRSVSWYQQTPGQGLQFLFEYFSETQRNKGNFPGRFSGRQFSNSRSEMNVSTLELGDSALYLCASSLAAVENTGELFFGEGSRLTVL.

V usage is TRBV9 and J usage is TRBJ2-3; perhaps TRBD2 as D (5 bases). V lost 4 bases to trimming and J lost 2 bases, with 17 bases between them. This CDR3 spans 16 amino acids. The germline V gene has CDR1 SGDLS and CDR2 YYNGEE. The CDR3 DNA follows: TGTGCCAGCAGCCCCCCACCGGGGTCTTTCACAGATACGCAGTATTTT. Translation: CASSPPPGSFTDTQYF.

V gene TRBV20-1 combines with J gene TRBJ2-1; 10 bases agree with TRBD2. This CDR3 has 17 amino acids. Germline CDR1 is DFQATT and CDR2 is SNEGSKA (reference sequence). The DNA for the CDR3 is TGCAGCCCCCACCTTAGCGGGAGGTTCCCGAGGGAGGATGAGCAGTTCTTC. It encodes CSPHLSGRFPREDEQFF.

The chain has TRBV5-1 and TRBJ2-3; 12 positions agree with TRBD2. CDR3 length: 16 amino acids. V shed 4 bases, J shed 4 bases, and the junction held 7 bases outside the gene matches. The germline CDR1 and CDR2 sequences are SGHRS and YFSETQ. The CDR3 reads CASSTRLAGVADTQYF. The DNA of the CDR3 is TGCGCCAGCAGCACCCGACTAGCGGGAGTGGCAGATACGCAGTATTTT.

The chain combines TRBV12-3 or TRBV12-4 with TRBJ2-5; possibly TRBD1 or TRBD2 for D (5 bases each). This CDR3 has 16 amino acids. Trimming left V 3 bases short and J 2 bases short, with 16 bases between. CDR3 sequence (DNA): TGTGCCAGCAGTTTTCAGACTCTCAGGGAGCAAGAGACCCAGTACTTC. Amino acid sequence: CASSFQTLREQETQYF.

The sample holds many counts of this clonotype. The V gene is TRBV5-1, the J gene TRBJ2-1; TRBD2 aligns across 13 bases. From germline, CDR1 is SGHRS and CDR2 YFSETQ. This CDR3 region has 16 residues. V lost 2 bases and J lost 7; bases outside the gene matches: 6. CDR3 sequence (DNA): TGCGCCAGCAGCTTACCCGGACTAGCGGGAGCTAATGAGCAGTTCTTC. As protein: CASSLPGLAGANEQFF.

This clonotype was observed a handful of times. V gene TRBV20-1 combines with J gene TRBJ2-3; 8 nucleotides line up with TRBD2. With V trimmed by 1 base and J by 1 base, 10 bases remained unmatched. Germline V lookup: CDR1 DFQATT, CDR2 SNEGSKA (reference sequence). The CDR3 is 17 residues long. The CDR3 DNA reads TGCAGTGCTAGAGCCCCTCGTAGCGGGGTGGGCACAGATACGCAGTATTTT. Its protein is CSARAPRSGVGTDTQYF.

This clonotype was found a few times. The chain combines TRBV4-1 with TRBJ2-7; D is undetermined. With 1 base removed from V and 7 bases from J, the gap between germline ends came to 14 bases. This CDR3 region has 14 residues. Germline lookup yields CDR1 MGHRA and CDR2 YSYEKL. The DNA of the CDR3 is TGCGCCAGCAGCCAAGCCTTTCTTTCTTGGGAGCAGTACTTC. It encodes CASSQAFLSWEQYF.

This clonotype was found many times. The V and J genes are TRBV20-1 and TRBJ2-1; D not certain. The CDR3 has 11 residues. Trimming took off 3 bases at V and 7 bases at J, with 7 bases between the two ends. Germline V gene sequence: CDR1 DFQATT, CDR2 SNEGSKA (reference sequence). The CDR3 loop reads CSARSENEQFF. Here the CDR3 DNA reads TGCAGTGCTAGGAGTGAAAATGAGCAGTTCTTC.

This clonotype has a count of ten or more. The chain uses TRBV5-1 and TRBJ2-1, with D unclear. Germline CDR1 SGHRS, CDR2 YFSETQ. This CDR3 has 16 residues. Trimming stripped 0 bases from V and 3 bases from J, with 13 bases between. This CDR3 reads CASSLAIVRFYNEQFF. CDR3 DNA: TGCGCCAGCAGCTTGGCCATAGTGCGGTTCTACAATGAGCAGTTCTTC.

There are a few counts of this clonotype. The chain employs TRBV10-3 and TRBJ2-3; 7 nucleotides line up with TRBD2. Per the germline V gene, CDR1 is ENHRY and CDR2 is SYGVKD. V dropped 3 bases and J dropped 4; count of bases not matched to a gene: 10. The CDR3 extends over 16 amino acids. This CDR3 is CAISDPLGGKADTQYF. The CDR3 DNA follows: TGTGCCATCAGTGACCCACTGGGGGGGAAGGCAGATACGCAGTATTTT.

This clonotype was observed many times. This sequence joins TRBV11-1 and TRBJ2-5; D not certain. CDR3 length equals 14 residues. V was shortened by 3 bases and J by 1 base, with 9 bases between the two germline ends. Germline loops: CDR1 SGHAT, CDR2 FQDESV (reference sequence). The CDR3 region has the DNA TGTGCCAGCAGCTTCTTCCGGATCCAAGAGACCCAGTACTTC. This codes for CASSFFRIQETQYF.

This chain connects TRBV3-1 to TRBJ2-5; 8 bases are shared with TRBD2. Per germline, CDR1 LGHDT and CDR2 YNNKEL (reference sequence). V trimming: 1 base; J trimming: 1 base; junction bases outside the gene matches: 5. This CDR3 contains 16 residues. DNA of the CDR3: TGTGCCAGCAGCCAAGGGATAGCGGGACTCCAAGAGACCCAGTACTTC. Amino acid sequence: CASSQGIAGLQETQYF.

This clonotype was seen repeatedly, ten times or more. The CDR3 bases are TGTGCCAGCAGCGAGCAGAGCCAGGGTTTGAACTATGGCTACACCTTC. Translated, it gives CASSEQSQGLNYGYTF. V and J are TRBV9 and TRBJ1-2, with D possibly matching TRBD1 (5 bases). CDR3 length: 16 amino acids. V lost 3 bases and J 2 bases, leaving 17 bases between the germline ends. Germline V gene sequence: CDR1 SGDLS, CDR2 YYNGEE.

The chain links TRBV29-1 to TRBJ2-7; 7 bases are a match to TRBD1. CDR1 is SQVTM and CDR2 is ANQGSEA in the germline V gene. Germline trimming cut 2 bases from V and 4 bases from J; bases unmatched to any gene: 5. The CDR3 length is 13 residues. CDR3 sequence: CSVETGDRYEQYF. CDR3 nucleotide sequence: TGCAGCGTTGAAACAGGGGATCGGTACGAGCAGTACTTC.

Many counts were recorded for this clonotype. V usage is TRBV5-6 and J usage is TRBJ1-5, with 12 bases aligning to TRBD1. The CDR3 contains 17 residues. Germline lookup yields CDR1 SGHDT and CDR2 YYEEEE. The ends lost 2 bases at V and 0 bases at J; junction bases unmatched: 3. This CDR3 reads CASSFGTGGYSNQPQHF. Written as DNA, the CDR3 is TGTGCCAGCAGCTTTGGGACAGGGGGCTATAGCAATCAGCCCCAGCATTTT. The complete variable domain, with remaining parts taken from reference TRBV5-6 and TRBJ1-5, reads DAGVTQSPTHLIKTRGQQVTLRCSPKSGHDTVSWYQQALGQGPQFIFQYYEEEERQRGNFPDRFSGHQFPNYSSELNVNALLLGDSALYLCASSFGTGGYSNQPQHFGDGTRLSIL.

V usage is TRBV3-1 and J usage is TRBJ2-7; 10 nucleotides match TRBD2. The J segment lost 2 bases and the V segment lost 6 bases, leaving 7 bases of the junction unmatched. The CDR3 runs to 15 residues. Germline values: CDR1 LGHDT, CDR2 YNNKEL (reference sequence). In DNA form, the CDR3 reads TGTGCCAGCAGTCCTAGCCTAGCGGGAGCCTACGAGCAGTACTTC. Translated, it gives CASSPSLAGAYEQYF.

This chain connects TRBV2 to TRBJ2-7; D ambiguous. V was clipped by 8 bases and J by 4 bases, with 6 bases between them. The CDR3 has 10 amino acids. CDR1 and CDR2 from the germline V gene are SNHLY and FYNNEI. The CDR3 spells CASHQYEQYF. Here the CDR3 DNA reads TGTGCCAGCCATCAATACGAGCAGTACTTC.

Ten or more counts support this clonotype. CDR3 in amino acids: CAGKLLDRGGYEQYF. The CDR3 coding sequence is TGTGCCGGTAAATTACTGGACAGGGGAGGCTACGAGCAGTACTTC. The chain recombines TRBV6-1 with TRBJ2-7, with TRBD1 matching over 9 bases. Germline V CDR1 and CDR2: MNHNS, SASEGT. V gave up 11 bases and J gave up 3 bases; unmatched junction bases: 14. The CDR3 extends over 15 amino acids.

Details on this clonotype: A read error may be the cause here, since a much bigger clone is one base away. The DNA for the CDR3 is TGTACCAGCAGCGACACTTTCGGGGGTCCGGGAAAACTGTTTTTT. This encodes CTSSDTFGGPGKLFF. The chain employs TRBV9 and TRBJ1-4; D is possibly TRBD1 (5 bases). This CDR3 comprises 15 residues. Germline-derived CDR1 and CDR2 are SGDLS and YYNGEE.

The chain links TRBV19 to TRBJ2-1; possibly TRBD2 for D (7 bases). Germline CDR1 LNHDA, CDR2 SQIVND (reference sequence). CDR3 length: 18 amino acids. V lost 5 bases and J 1 base, leaving 21 bases between the germline ends. This CDR3 is CASSGSRGGSASYNEQFF. For the CDR3, the DNA is TGTGCCAGTAGTGGTAGCAGGGGCGGGAGTGCTTCCTACAATGAGCAGTTCTTC.

The V call is TRBV3-1, the J call TRBJ2-1; 7 nucleotides line up with TRBD2. The CDR3 is 16 amino acids. J gave up 0 bases and V 0 bases, and 2 bases lay outside the gene matches. The germline CDR1 and CDR2 sequences are LGHDT and YNNKEL (reference sequence). The CDR3 is CASSQDGGSSYNEQFF. CDR3 DNA: TGTGCCAGCAGCCAAGACGGCGGGAGCTCCTACAATGAGCAGTTCTTC.